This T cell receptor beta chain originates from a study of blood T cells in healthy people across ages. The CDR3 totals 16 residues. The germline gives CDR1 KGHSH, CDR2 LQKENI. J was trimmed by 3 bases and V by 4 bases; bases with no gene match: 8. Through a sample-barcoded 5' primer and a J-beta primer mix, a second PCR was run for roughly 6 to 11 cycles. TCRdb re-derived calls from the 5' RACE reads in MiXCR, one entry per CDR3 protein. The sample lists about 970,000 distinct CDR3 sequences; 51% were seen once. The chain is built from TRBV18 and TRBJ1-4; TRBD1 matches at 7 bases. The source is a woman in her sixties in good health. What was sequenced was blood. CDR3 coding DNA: TGTGCCAGCTCACAACAAACAGGGGCGCCTAATGAAAAACTGTTTTTT. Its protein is CASSQQTGAPNEKLFF.